The 4 T cell receptor beta chains given below trace back to one sample, sequenced in a study of molecular identifiers for immune sequencing clone quantification. TCRdb fed the PCR reads into MiXCR, producing one record per CDR3 protein. The table includes 400,000 to 600,000 distinct CDR3 sequences, over 20% detected once. The sample comprised naive CD8+ T cells from blood, with Jurkat cell RNA spiked in. Subset described: FACS-sorted CD8+CD4-CCR7+CD45RA+ naive T cells. The source of these receptors is a human donor in good health. Some libraries in this study had Jurkat cell RNA spiked in.

Many counts were recorded for this clonotype. The rearrangement links TRBV5-1 to TRBJ2-1, with unresolved D. The CDR3 consists of 13 residues. The germline CDR1 and CDR2 sequences are SGHRS and YFSETQ. With 2 bases removed from V and 8 bases from J, the gap between germline ends came to 11 bases. The CDR3 loop is CASSFGRRDEQFF. DNA of the CDR3: TGCGCCAGCAGCTTTGGACGTCGCGATGAGCAGTTCTTC.

In this sample, this clonotype turned up many times. V usage is TRBV29-1 and J usage is TRBJ2-2, with D perhaps given as TRBD1 or TRBD2 (5 bases each). V was shortened by 0 bases and J by 8 bases, with 13 bases between the two germline ends. Germline CDR1 SQVTM, CDR2 ANQGSEA. The CDR3 spans 14 residues. The CDR3 DNA follows: TGCAGCGTTGAAGAAGTGGGGGTGACGGGGGAGCTGTTTTTT. Translating gives CSVEEVGVTGELFF.

This clonotype was seen at least ten times. The rearrangement links TRBV4-2 to TRBJ2-1, with 9 bases lining up with TRBD1. Germline values: CDR1 LGHNA, CDR2 YNFKEQ. The length of the CDR3 is 19 residues. Trimming removed 0 bases from V and 7 bases from J; junction bases left unmatched: 16. The CDR3 DNA sequence: TGTGCCAGCAGCCAAGATTCGATGGAGACAGGGGGTTTCGAGAATGAGCAGTTCTTC. It translates to CASSQDSMETGGFENEQFF.

This clonotype has more than one count but fewer than ten. V is TRBV19 and J is TRBJ1-1; no firm D call. The germline V and J ends were trimmed by 7 bases and 5 bases, with 8 bases remaining between them. CDR3 length: 11 residues. Germline CDR1 LNHDA, CDR2 SQIVND (reference sequence). CDR3 protein: CASTVGTEAFF. The CDR3 DNA reads TGTGCCAGTACGGTGGGGACTGAAGCTTTCTTT.